The entry that follows covers one T cell receptor beta chain sequence. Its antigen remains unidentified. These data belong to a study of T cell responses to AZD1222 COVID-19 vaccine. Overall study findings and caveats: Just a handful of AZD1222 recipients tested seropositive at baseline. It should be noted that donors were predominantly white British and more often female, and clonal diversity was possibly underestimated. Spike as a whole was targeted by vaccine-associated CD4 TCRs, dominant at 160-218 and 743-854.

The protocol was immunoSEQ multiplex PCR, while the TCRdb copy is restricted to in-frame clones and leaves out a portion. The profile shows approximately 180,000 clones, around 89% of them singletons. This clonotype originated in an adult who received the MenACWY meningococcal vaccine as a control. Specimen: peripheral blood, collected 28 days after the second dose of the MenACWY control vaccine.

CDR3 protein: CASSISDRGHGYTF. DNA for the CDR3: TGCGCCAGCAGCATCTCCGACAGGGGCCATGGCTACACCTTC. The gene calls are TRBV5-1 and TRBJ1-2, with TRBD1 identical over 8 bases. Germline loops: CDR1 SGHRS, CDR2 YFSETQ. The CDR3 consists of 14 residues. Trimming took 4 bases from V and 6 from J; bases not matched to a gene: 8.